The table lists the clone carrying this TCR beta chain with a few counts. Antigen unknown. These data originate in a study of beta chain features in type 1 diabetes. Study-level findings and limits: Researchers report that Type 1 diabetes patients had moderately but significantly shorter TCRB CDR3s across all four CD4+ subsets. Patients' naive, central memory and Treg TCRB repertoires seemed closer to one another than those of healthy donors. The study left unresolved whether HLA type influences TCRB rearrangement. VDJ junctions in type 1 diabetes patients carried more deletions and fewer insertions.

There are 14 residues in the CDR3. CDR1 and CDR2 (germline): SQVTM, ANQGSEA. The germline V and J ends were trimmed by 5 bases and 1 base, with 12 bases remaining between them. Investigators reverse transcribed all isolated RNA, so they sequenced expressed TCRB transcripts. Samples of naive, central memory and regulatory T cells yielded a mean of around 3.5 million reads. Using immunoSEQ multiplex PCR, the repertoire was profiled, and TCRdb retains in-frame clones only, with some absent. Of 300,000 or so clones listed, around 8.5% are singletons. Source material: central memory CD4+ T cells from blood. The sequence derives from a man aged 25-45 years with type 1 diabetes. The chain combines TRBV29-1 with TRBJ1-5, with TRBD1 as a possible D gene (5 bases). CDR3 residues: CSVSQGMSNQPQHF. Here the CDR3 DNA reads TGCAGCGTTTCTCAGGGAATGAGCAATCAGCCCCAGCATTTT.